These 12 T cell receptor beta chains were sequenced from one sample in a study of blood T cell repertoires in COVID-19. This table comes from immunoSEQ multiplex PCR, and its TCRdb copy is limited to in-frame clones, with some not included. The table has 86,000 or so clones, 79% seen once. Material for sequencing was peripheral blood. These receptors were collected from a man aged 65 to 85 with acute or convalescent COVID-19.

The rearrangement uses TRBV28 and TRBJ1-6; D unclear. CDR3 size: 14 residues. Between the trimmed V and J ends, which lost 3 bases and 5 bases, there was a span of 8 bases. Germline assignment: CDR1 MDHEN and CDR2 SYDVKM. DNA for the CDR3: TGTGCCAGCAGTTTGTCCCAGAATAATTCACCCCTCCACTTT. This translates into CASSLSQNNSPLHF.

This clone has a single count. The rearrangement links TRBV6-4 to TRBJ2-3; D not resolved. CDR1 MRHNA and CDR2 SNTAGT come from the germline V gene. This CDR3 is 13 amino acids long. Trimming cost V 6 bases and J 1 base, with 8 bases left between them. The CDR3, as DNA: TGTGCCAGCAGAGAATCGGGCACAGATACGCAGTATTTT. Translation gives CASRESGTDTQYF.

This chain links TRBV5-1 with TRBJ1-1; D gene ambiguous. Trimming cost V 4 bases and J 1 base, with 8 bases left between them. In germline, CDR1 is SGHRS, CDR2 YFSETQ. The CDR3 has 13 amino acids. The CDR3 coding sequence is TGCGCCAGCAGCCCAACATCGAACACTGAAGCTTTCTTT. Amino acid sequence: CASSPTSNTEAFF.

The V gene is TRBV5-4, the J gene TRBJ1-3; D is ambiguous. In germline, CDR1 is SGHNT, CDR2 YYREEE (reference sequence). Trimming removed 4 bases from V and 0 bases from J, with 11 bases in between. This CDR3 contains 15 residues. CDR3 in DNA: TGTGCCAGCAGCCCTTCGGTAAACTCTGGAAACACCATATATTTT. This gives the protein CASSPSVNSGNTIYF.

The chain employs TRBV11-3 and TRBJ2-1; TRBD1 might be the D (6 bases). The CDR3 length is 15 residues. CDR1 and CDR2 (germline): SGHNT, YENEEA. Trimming stripped 6 bases from V and 7 bases from J, with 19 bases between. CDR3 loop: CASSQGETGVNEQFF. The CDR3 DNA sequence: TGTGCCAGCAGTCAAGGCGAGACAGGAGTAAATGAGCAGTTCTTC.

The rearrangement uses TRBV5-6 and TRBJ1-2; 7 bases are a match to TRBD1. Trimming cost V 2 bases and J 2 bases; bases outside gene matches: 0. Germline V gives CDR1 SGHDT, CDR2 YYEEEE. The CDR3 is 13 residues long. The CDR3 DNA sequence: TGTGCCAGCAGCTTACAGGGGAACTATGGCTACACCTTC. Translated: CASSLQGNYGYTF.

The CDR3 DNA reads TGTGCCAGCAGTAAAAGCCGACAGGAAGGGGAGACCCAGTACTTC. It is translated as CASSKSRQEGETQYF. This chain uses TRBV2 with TRBJ2-5, with D possibly TRBD1 on 6 matching bases. Germline values: CDR1 SNHLY, CDR2 FYNNEI. The CDR3 runs 15 residues. Trimming took off 5 bases at V and 5 bases at J, with 18 bases between the two ends. The variable domain in full, with the rest retrieved from reference TRBV2 and TRBJ2-5, is EPEVTQTPSHQVTQMGQEVILRCVPISNHLYFYWYRQILGQKVEFLVSFYNNEISEKSEIFDDQFSVERPDGSNFTLKIRSTKLEDSAMYFCASSKSRQEGETQYFGPGTRLLVL.

The chain joins TRBV9 to TRBJ1-5, with no clear D. V was trimmed by 0 bases and J by 4 bases, leaving 8 bases between them. CDR1 and CDR2 (germline): SGDLS, YYNGEE. The CDR3 sequence is 14 residues long. CDR3 protein: CASSVESGNQPQHF. DNA of the CDR3: TGTGCCAGCAGCGTAGAGAGCGGGAATCAGCCCCAGCATTTT.

This chain uses TRBV2 with TRBJ2-3; D may be TRBD1 (5 bases). CDR1 is SNHLY and CDR2 is FYNNEI in the germline V gene. The CDR3 has 15 amino acids. V was pared by 1 base and J by 1 base, with 9 bases between. This CDR3 is CASSEVRGGTDTQYF. CDR3 nucleotide sequence: TGTGCCAGCAGTGAAGTAAGGGGTGGCACAGATACGCAGTATTTT.

The gene calls are TRBV9 and TRBJ2-5, with 15 bases lining up with TRBD2. Germline values: CDR1 SGDLS, CDR2 YYNGEE. This CDR3 region has 17 residues. Unmatched junction bases numbered 8, after V lost 3 bases and J lost 5 bases. Here the CDR3 reads CASSGGLAGGLLETQYF. Here the CDR3 DNA reads TGTGCCAGCAGCGGTGGACTAGCGGGGGGGCTGCTGGAGACCCAGTACTTC.

The chain has TRBV5-4 and TRBJ2-7, with TRBD1 identical over 7 bases. Germline-derived CDR1 and CDR2 are SGHNT and YYREEE (reference sequence). The CDR3 consists of 15 residues. Trimming at V came to 5 bases and at J to 0 bases, leaving 8 bases not matched to a gene. The CDR3 loop is CASSRDRAYSYEQYF. The DNA for the CDR3 is TGTGCCAGCAGTCGCGACAGGGCCTACTCCTACGAGCAGTACTTC.

This clone was observed many times. The chain has TRBV19 and TRBJ1-4; TRBD1 might be the D (5 bases). CDR3 length: 14 residues. Trimming removed 4 bases from V and 4 bases from J, with 10 bases in between. Germline values: CDR1 LNHDA, CDR2 SQIVND (reference sequence). CDR3 nucleotide sequence: TGTGCCAGTAGTAAGTCAGGGAATAATGAAAAACTGTTTTTT. Encoded protein: CASSKSGNNEKLFF.